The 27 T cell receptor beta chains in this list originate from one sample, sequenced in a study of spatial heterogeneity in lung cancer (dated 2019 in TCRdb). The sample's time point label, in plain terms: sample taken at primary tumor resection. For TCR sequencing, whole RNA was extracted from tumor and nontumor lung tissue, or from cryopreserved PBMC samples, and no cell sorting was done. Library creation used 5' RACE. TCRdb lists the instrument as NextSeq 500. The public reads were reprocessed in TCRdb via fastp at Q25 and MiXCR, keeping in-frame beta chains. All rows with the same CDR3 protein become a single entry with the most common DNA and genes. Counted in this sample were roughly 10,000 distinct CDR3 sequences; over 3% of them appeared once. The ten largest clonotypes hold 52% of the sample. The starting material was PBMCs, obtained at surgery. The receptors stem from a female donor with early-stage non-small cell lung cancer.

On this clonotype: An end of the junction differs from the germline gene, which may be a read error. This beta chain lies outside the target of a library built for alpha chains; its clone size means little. The CDR3 protein is CTSRENPGRRNTEAFF. The CDR3 region has the DNA TGTACCAGCAGAGAGAACCCGGGACGAAGAAACACTGAAGCTTTCTTT. The chain uses TRBV12-3 or TRBV12-4 and TRBJ1-1; D possibly corresponds to TRBD1 (5 bases). The CDR3 contains 16 residues.

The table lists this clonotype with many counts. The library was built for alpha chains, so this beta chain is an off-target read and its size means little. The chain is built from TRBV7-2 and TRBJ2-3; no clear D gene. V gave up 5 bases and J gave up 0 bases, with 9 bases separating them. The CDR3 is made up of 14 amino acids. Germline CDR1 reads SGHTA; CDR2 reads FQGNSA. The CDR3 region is CASSQLHSTDTQYF. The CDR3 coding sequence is TGTGCCAGCAGCCAGCTCCATAGCACAGATACGCAGTATTTT.

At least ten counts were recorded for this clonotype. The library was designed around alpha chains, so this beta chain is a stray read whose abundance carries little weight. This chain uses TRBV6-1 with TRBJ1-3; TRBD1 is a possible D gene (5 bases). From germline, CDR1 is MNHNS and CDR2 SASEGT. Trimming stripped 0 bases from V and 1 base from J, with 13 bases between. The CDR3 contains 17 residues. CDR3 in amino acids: CASSEAHGGASGNTIYF. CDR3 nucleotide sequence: TGTGCCAGCAGTGAAGCCCACGGAGGGGCTTCTGGAAACACCATATATTTT.

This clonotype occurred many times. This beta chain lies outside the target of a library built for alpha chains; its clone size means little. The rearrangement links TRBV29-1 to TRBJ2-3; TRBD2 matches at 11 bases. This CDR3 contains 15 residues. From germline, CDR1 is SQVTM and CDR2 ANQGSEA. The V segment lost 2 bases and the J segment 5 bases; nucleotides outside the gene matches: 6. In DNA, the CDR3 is TGCAGCGTTGAATCTAGCGGGGGGTGGTTAGATACGCAGTATTTT. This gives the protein CSVESSGGWLDTQYF.

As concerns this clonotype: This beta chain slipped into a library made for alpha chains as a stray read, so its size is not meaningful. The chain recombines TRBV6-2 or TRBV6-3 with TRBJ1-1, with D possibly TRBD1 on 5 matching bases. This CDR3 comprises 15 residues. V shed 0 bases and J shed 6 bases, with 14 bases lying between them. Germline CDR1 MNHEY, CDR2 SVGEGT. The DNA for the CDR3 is TGTGCCAGCAGTTACTCGAGTCCCGGGACTCCTGAAGCTTTCTTT. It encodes CASSYSSPGTPEAFF.

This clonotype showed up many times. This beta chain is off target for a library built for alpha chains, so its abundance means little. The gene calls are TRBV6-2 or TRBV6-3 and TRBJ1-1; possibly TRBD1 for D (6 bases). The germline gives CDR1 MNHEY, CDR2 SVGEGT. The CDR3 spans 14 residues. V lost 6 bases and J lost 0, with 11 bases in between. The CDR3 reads CASSRQEMNTEAFF. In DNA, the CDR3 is TGTGCCAGCAGCCGACAGGAGATGAACACTGAAGCTTTCTTT.

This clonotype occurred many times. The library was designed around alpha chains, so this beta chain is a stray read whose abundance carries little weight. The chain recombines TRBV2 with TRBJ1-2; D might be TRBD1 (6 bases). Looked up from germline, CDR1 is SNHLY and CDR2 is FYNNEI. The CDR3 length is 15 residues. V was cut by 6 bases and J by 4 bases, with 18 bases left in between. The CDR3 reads CASRPQLQGGYGYTF. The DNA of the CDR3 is TGTGCCAGCAGGCCCCAATTACAGGGTGGCTATGGCTACACCTTC.

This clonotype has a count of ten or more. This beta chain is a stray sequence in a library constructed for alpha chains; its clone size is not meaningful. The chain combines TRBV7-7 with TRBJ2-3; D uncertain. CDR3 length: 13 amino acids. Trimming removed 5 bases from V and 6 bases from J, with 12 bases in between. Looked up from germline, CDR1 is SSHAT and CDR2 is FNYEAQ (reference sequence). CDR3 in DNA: TGTGCCAGCAGCCCGACCGGATGGGATACGCAGTATTTT. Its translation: CASSPTGWDTQYF.

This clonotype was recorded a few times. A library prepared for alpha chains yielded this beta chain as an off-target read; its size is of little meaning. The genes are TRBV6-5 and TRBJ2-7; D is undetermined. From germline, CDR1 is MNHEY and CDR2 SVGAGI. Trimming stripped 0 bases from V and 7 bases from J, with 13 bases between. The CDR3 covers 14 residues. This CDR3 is CASSYSFRLGEQYF. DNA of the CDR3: TGTGCCAGCAGTTACTCCTTTCGACTGGGAGAGCAGTACTTC.

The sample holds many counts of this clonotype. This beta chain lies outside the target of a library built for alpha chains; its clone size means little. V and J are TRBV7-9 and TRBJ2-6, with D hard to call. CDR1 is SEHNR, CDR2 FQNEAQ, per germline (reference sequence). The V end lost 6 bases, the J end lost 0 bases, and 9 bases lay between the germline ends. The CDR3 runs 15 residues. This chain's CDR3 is CASRDVSSGANVLTF. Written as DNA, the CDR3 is TGTGCCAGCAGGGACGTCAGCTCTGGGGCCAACGTCCTGACTTTC.

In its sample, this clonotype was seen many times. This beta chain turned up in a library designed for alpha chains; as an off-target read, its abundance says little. The DNA of the CDR3 is TGCGCCAGCAGCTCTCTTGGACAGGGAGGCGAGCAGTACTTC. Protein: CASSSLGQGGEQYF. The chain links TRBV5-1 to TRBJ2-7; 8 bases agree with TRBD1. The V gene's germline CDR1 is SGHRS and CDR2 YFSETQ. This CDR3 has 14 amino acids. V gave up 3 bases and J gave up 6 bases; unmatched junction bases: 8.

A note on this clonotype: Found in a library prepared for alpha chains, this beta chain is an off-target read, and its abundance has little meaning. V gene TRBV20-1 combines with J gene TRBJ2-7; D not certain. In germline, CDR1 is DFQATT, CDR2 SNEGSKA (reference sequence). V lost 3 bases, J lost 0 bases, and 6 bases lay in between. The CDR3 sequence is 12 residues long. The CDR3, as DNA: TGCAGTGCTAGTTACAGCTCCTACGAGCAGTACTTC. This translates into CSASYSSYEQYF.

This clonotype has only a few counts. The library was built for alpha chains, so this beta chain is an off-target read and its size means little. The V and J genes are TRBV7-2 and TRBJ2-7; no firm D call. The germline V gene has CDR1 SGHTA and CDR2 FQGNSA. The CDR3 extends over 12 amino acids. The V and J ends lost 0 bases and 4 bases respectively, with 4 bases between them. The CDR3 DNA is TGTGCCAGCAGCTTAGCGGCTTACGAGCAGTACTTC. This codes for CASSLAAYEQYF. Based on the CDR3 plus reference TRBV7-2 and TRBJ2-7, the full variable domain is GAGVSQSPSNKVTEKGKDVELRCDPISGHTALYWYRQSLGQGLEFLIYFQGNSAPDKSGLPSDRFSAERTGGSVSTLTIQRTQQEDSAVYLCASSLAAYEQYFGPGTRLTVT.

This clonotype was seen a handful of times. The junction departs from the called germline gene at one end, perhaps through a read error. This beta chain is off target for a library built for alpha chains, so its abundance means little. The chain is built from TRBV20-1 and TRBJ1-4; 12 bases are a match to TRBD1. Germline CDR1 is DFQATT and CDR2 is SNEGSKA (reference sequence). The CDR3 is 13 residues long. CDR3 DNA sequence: TGCAGTGCCAGAGGGACAGGGGGCGAAAAACTGTTTTTT. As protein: CSARGTGGEKLFF.

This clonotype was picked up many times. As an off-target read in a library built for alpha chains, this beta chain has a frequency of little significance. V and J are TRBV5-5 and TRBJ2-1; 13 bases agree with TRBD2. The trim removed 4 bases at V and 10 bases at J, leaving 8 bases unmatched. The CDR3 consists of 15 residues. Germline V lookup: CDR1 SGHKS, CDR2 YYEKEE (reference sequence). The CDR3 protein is CASSAPGLAGREQFF. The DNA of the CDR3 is TGTGCCAGCAGCGCACCGGGACTAGCGGGACGGGAGCAGTTCTTC.

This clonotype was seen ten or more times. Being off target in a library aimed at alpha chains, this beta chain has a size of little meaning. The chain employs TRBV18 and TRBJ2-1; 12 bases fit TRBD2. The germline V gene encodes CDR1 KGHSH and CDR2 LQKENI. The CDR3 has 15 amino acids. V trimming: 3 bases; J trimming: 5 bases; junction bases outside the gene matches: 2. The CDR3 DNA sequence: TGTGCCAGCTCACCCAGGACTAGCGGGAACAATGAGCAGTTCTTC. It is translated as CASSPRTSGNNEQFF.

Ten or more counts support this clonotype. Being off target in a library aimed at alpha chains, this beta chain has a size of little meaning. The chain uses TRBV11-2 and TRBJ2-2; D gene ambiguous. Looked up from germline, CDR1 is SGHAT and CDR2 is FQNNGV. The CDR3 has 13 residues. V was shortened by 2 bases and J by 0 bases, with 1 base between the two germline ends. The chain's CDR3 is CASSLTNTGELFF. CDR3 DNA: TGTGCCAGCAGCTTAACGAACACCGGGGAGCTGTTTTTT.

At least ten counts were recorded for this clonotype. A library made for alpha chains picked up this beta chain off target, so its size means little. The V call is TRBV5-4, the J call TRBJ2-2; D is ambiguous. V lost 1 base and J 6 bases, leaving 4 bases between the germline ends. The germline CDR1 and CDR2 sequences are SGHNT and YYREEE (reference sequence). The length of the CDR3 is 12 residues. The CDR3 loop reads CASSLFSGELFF. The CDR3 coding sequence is TGTGCCAGCAGCTTGTTTTCCGGGGAGCTGTTTTTT. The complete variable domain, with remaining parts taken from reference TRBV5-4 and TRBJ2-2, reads ETGVTQSPTHLIKTRGQQVTLRCSSQSGHNTVSWYQQALGQGPQFIFQYYREEENGRGNFPPRFSGLQFPNYSSELNVNALELDDSALYLCASSLFSGELFFGEGSRLTVL.

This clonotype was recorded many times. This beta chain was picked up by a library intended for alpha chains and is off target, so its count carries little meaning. The DNA for the CDR3 is TGCGCCAGCAAAAAACCGGGACTAGCGGGGGGCAAAGAAACAGATACGCAGTATTTT. Translating gives CASKKPGLAGGKETDTQYF. This chain joins TRBV10-2 and TRBJ2-3; 15 positions match TRBD2. Per the germline V gene, CDR1 is WSHSY and CDR2 is SAAADI. Trimming removed 7 bases from V and 3 bases from J; junction bases left unmatched: 14. The CDR3 covers 19 residues.

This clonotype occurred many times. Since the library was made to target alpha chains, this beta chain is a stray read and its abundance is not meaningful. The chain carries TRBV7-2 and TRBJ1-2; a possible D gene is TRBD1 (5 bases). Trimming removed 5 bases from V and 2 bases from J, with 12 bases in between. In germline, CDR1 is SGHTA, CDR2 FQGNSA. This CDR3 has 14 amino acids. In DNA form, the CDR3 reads TGTGCCAGCAGCGCTGACAGCATCAACTATGGCTACACCTTC. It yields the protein CASSADSINYGYTF.

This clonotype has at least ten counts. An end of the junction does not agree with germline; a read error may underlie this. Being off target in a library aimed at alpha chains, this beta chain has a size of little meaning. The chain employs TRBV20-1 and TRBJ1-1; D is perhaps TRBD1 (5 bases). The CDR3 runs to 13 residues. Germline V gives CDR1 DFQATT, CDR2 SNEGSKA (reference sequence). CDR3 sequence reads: CSAYQTVSTKAFF. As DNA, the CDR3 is TGCAGTGCCTACCAGACAGTCAGCACTAAAGCTTTCTTT.

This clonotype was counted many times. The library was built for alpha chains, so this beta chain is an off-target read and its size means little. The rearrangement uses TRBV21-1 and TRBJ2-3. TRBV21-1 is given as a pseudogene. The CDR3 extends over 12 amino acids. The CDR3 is CASSNSTDTQYF. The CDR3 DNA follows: TGTGCCAGCAGCAACTCGACAGATACGCAGTATTTT.

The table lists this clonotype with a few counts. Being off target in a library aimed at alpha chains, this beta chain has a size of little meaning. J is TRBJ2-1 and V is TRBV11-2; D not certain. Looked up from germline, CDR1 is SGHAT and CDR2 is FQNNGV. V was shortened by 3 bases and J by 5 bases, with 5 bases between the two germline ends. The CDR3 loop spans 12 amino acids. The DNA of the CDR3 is TGTGCCAGCAGCTTCCTTGACAATGAGCAGTTCTTC. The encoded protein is CASSFLDNEQFF.

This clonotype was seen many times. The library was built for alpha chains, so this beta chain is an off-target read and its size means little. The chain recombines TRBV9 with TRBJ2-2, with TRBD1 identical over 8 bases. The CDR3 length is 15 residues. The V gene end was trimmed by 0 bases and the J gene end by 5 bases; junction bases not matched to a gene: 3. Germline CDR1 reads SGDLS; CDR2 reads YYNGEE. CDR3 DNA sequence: TGTGCCAGCAGCGTAGAGCAGGGGGCGACCGGGGAGCTGTTTTTT. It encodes CASSVEQGATGELFF.

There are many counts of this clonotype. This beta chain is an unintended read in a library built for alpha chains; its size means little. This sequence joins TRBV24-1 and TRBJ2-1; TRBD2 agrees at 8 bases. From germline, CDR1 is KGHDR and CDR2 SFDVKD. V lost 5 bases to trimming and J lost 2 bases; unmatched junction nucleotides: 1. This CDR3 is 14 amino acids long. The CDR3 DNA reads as TGTGCCACCAGTGTTAGCGGGACCTACAATGAGCAGTTCTTC. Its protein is CATSVSGTYNEQFF.

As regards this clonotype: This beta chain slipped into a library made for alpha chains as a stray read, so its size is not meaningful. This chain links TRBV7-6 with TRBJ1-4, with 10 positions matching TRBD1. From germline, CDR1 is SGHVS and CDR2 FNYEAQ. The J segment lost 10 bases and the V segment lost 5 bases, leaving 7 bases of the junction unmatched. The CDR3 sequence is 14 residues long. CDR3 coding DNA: TGTGCCAGCAGCCCGACAGGGGGCCAGGGAAAACTGTTTTTT. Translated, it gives CASSPTGGQGKLFF.

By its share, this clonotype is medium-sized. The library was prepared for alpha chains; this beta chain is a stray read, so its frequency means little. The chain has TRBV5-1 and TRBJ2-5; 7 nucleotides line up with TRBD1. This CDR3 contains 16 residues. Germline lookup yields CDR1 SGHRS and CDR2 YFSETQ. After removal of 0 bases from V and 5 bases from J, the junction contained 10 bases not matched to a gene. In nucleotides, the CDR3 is TGCGCCAGCAGCTTGGGGCCGGACAGGCTTGTGGAGACCCAGTACTTC. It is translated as CASSLGPDRLVETQYF.